This T cell receptor beta chain derives from a study of OX40 agonist ivuxolimab in advanced cancers. Study in general: Three patients responded partially, comprising one with hepatocellular carcinoma and two with cutaneous melanoma.

Study-wide results and limits: Clonal expansion was seen in CD4+ and CD8+ blood T cells by week 6 at 0.1 to 3.0 mg/kg. Clonal expansion was among the lowest in partial responders at 0.1-3.0 mg/kg, especially CD8+.

Comment on this clone: What it recognizes is unknown.

Measured with immunoSEQ multiplex PCR; TCRdb has only the in-frame clones, and not every one. The profile covers approximately 86,000 clones, with more than 75% appearing a single time and around 0.33% taken by the ten largest. This material consisted of CD4+ or CD8+ T cells sorted from blood, taken in a trial of the OX40 agonist ivuxolimab. The sequence was collected from an adult with an advanced solid tumor such as melanoma, head and neck, liver or kidney cancer.

DNA for the CDR3: TGTGCCAGCAGTCGAGCGGGAGCCTACAATGAGCAGTTCTTC. Protein sequence: CASSRAGAYNEQFF. The rearrangement uses TRBV2 and TRBJ2-1; TRBD2 aligns across 8 bases. The length of the CDR3 is 14 residues. V lost 5 bases, J lost 2 bases, and 2 bases stayed unmatched. CDR1 and CDR2 from the germline V gene are SNHLY and FYNNEI.